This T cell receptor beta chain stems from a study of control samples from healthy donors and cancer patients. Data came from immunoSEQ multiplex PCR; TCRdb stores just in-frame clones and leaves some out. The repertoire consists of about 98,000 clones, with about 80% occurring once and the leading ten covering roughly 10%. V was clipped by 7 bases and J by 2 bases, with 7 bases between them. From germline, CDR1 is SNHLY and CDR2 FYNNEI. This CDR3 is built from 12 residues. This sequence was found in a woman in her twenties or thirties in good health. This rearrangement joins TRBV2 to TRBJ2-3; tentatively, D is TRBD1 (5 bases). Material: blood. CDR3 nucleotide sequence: TGTGCCAGCACGACAGCCACAGATACGCAGTATTTT. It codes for CASTTATDTQYF.